The rows below give T cell receptor beta chains drawn from one sample of a study of blood T cell repertoires in COVID-19. Method: immunoSEQ multiplex PCR; TCRdb's copy keeps in-frame clones and lacks some. Of roughly 200,000 clones listed, around nine tenths are singletons. The sample comprised peripheral blood. The receptors were gathered from a man aged 55 to 70 with acute or convalescent COVID-19. CDR3s include the opening cysteine and the closing phenylalanine or tryptophan. D genes are given only for firm matches. Size tells how often a clone was seen (once, few, many) or the class of an expanded clone, and some rows leave it out.

-,TRBJ1-2,TRBD1,TRBV29-1,CSVVDPGTGEGSNGYTF,TGCAGCGTTGTAGATCCCGGGACAGGGGAAGGATCTAATGGCTACACCTTC
-,TRBJ2-3,-,TRBV5-4,CASSFLSGGRPDTQYF,TGTGCCAGCAGCTTTCTCTCGGGGGGCCGACCCGATACGCAGTATTTT
-,TRBJ2-1,TRBD2,TRBV5-8,CASSLTSGVEQFF,TGTGCCAGCAGCCTCACTAGCGGCGTTGAGCAGTTCTTC
-,TRBJ1-2,TRBD1,TRBV7-9,CASSRWGQGDGYTF,TGTGCCAGCAGCCGATGGGGACAGGGGGATGGCTACACCTTC
many,TRBJ1-4,-,TRBV29-1,CSVEAGQPFNEKLFF,TGCAGCGTTGAAGCCGGACAGCCTTTCAATGAAAAACTGTTTTTT
-,TRBJ2-2,-,TRBV5-4,CASSKDLNTGELFF,TGTGCCAGCAGCAAAGACTTAAACACCGGGGAGCTGTTTTTT
-,TRBJ2-5,TRBD1,TRBV19,CASSRQGETQYF,TGTGCCAGTAGTCGACAGGGGGAGACCCAGTACTTC
-,TRBJ1-3,-,TRBV3-1/TRBV3-2,CASASSGNTIYF,TGTGCCAGCGCGTCCTCTGGAAACACCATATATTTT
-,TRBJ2-5,-,TRBV6-6,CATQGGSQYQETQYF,TGTGCCACCCAGGGGGGAAGCCAGTACCAAGAGACCCAGTACTTC
-,TRBJ2-3,TRBD1,TRBV6-5,CASRPADRADTQYF,TGTGCCAGCAGGCCGGCCGACAGGGCCGATACGCAGTATTTT
-,TRBJ2-6,-,TRBV6-6,CASSPNPAGANVLTF,TGTGCCAGCAGCCCCAACCCAGCTGGGGCCAACGTCCTGACTTTC
-,TRBJ2-2,TRBD2,TRBV30,CAWSRTLAGGAGELFF,TGTGCCTGGAGTCGGACGCTAGCGGGGGGGGCCGGGGAGCTGTTTTTT
-,TRBJ1-2,TRBD1,TRBV19,CASSIAGTAAGYTF,TGTGCCAGTAGTATAGCCGGGACAGCTGCTGGCTACACCTTC
-,TRBJ2-1,-,TRBV30,CAWSPRVFGDEQFF,TGTGCCTGGAGTCCGAGGGTGTTCGGGGATGAGCAGTTCTTC
-,TRBJ1-2,TRBD1,TRBV6-2/TRBV6-3,CASSRPGQATYGYTF,TGTGCCAGCAGTCGTCCGGGACAGGCCACCTATGGCTACACCTTC
once,TRBJ2-3,TRBD2,TRBV28,CASNSPSAGGRDTQYF,TGTGCCAGCAACTCACCATCGGCGGGGGGGAGAGATACGCAGTATTTT
-,TRBJ2-7,-,TRBV21-1,CASSTRKVAGGNYEQYF,-